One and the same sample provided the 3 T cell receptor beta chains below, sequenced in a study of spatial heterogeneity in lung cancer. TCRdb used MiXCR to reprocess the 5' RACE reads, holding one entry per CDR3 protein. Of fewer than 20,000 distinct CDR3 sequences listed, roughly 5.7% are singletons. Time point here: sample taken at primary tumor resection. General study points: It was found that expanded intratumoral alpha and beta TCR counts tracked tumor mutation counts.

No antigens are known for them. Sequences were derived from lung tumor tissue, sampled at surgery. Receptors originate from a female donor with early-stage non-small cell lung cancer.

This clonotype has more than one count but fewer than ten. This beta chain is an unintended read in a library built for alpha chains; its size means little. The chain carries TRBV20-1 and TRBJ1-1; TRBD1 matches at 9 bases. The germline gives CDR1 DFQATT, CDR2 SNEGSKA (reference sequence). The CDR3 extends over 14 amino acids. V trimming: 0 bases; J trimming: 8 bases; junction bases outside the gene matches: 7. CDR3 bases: TGCAGTGCTAGAGACTCCGGGACAGGGCCAGAAGCTTTCTTT. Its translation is CSARDSGTGPEAFF.

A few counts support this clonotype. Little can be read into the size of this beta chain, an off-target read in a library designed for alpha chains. The CDR3 bases are TGCGCCAGCAGCTTGGAAGGGACTAGCGGGATATACGAGCAGTACTTC. Translated: CASSLEGTSGIYEQYF. This sequence joins TRBV5-1 and TRBJ2-7; the match to TRBD2 covers 13 bases. CDR3 size: 16 residues. Per germline, CDR1 SGHRS and CDR2 YFSETQ. V trimming: 0 bases; J trimming: 4 bases; junction bases outside the gene matches: 4.

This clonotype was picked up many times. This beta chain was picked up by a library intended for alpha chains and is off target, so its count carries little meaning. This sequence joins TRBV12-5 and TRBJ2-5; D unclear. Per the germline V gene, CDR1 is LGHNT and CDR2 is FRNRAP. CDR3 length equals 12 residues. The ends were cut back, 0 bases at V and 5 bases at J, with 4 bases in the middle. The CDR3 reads CASGLVTETQYF. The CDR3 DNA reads TGTGCTAGTGGTTTGGTAACTGAGACCCAGTACTTC.